Below are 4 T cell receptor beta chains sequenced from a single sample in a study of shared clonotypes between healthy human individuals. Sequencing used immunoSEQ multiplex PCR; TCRdb keeps in-frame clones, though not all of them. There are about 1.5 million clones in the sample; 95% to 99% occur only once, and around 0.45% lies in the top ten. Sequencing was carried out using naive CD4+ T cells sorted from blood. Described subset: CD45RA+ positively selected. The receptors originated from a man aged 25 to 40 in good health.

In its sample, this clone was seen once. The chain carries TRBV5-4 and TRBJ2-4, with 11 positions matching TRBD2. Germline CDR1 and CDR2: SGHNT and YYREEE (reference sequence). The J segment lost 6 bases and the V segment lost 0 bases, leaving 5 bases of the junction unmatched. This CDR3 is 16 amino acids long. As DNA, the CDR3 is TGTGCCAGCAGCTTGGGGCAGGGGACTAGCGGAAACATTCAGTACTTC. The encoded protein is CASSLGQGTSGNIQYF.

The rearrangement links TRBV7-9 to TRBJ2-5; weak D call: TRBD2 (6 bases). CDR3 size: 13 residues. Trimming took off 2 bases at V and 4 bases at J, with 8 bases between the two ends. The germline V gene has CDR1 SEHNR and CDR2 FQNEAQ (reference sequence). DNA for the CDR3: TGTGCCAGCAGCTTACTCGGGGGAGAGACCCAGTACTTC. Encoded protein: CASSLLGGETQYF.

In this sample, this clone turned up once. The sample contains more than one DNA sequence encoding this CDR3. The chain links TRBV18 to TRBJ1-4, with D perhaps TRBD1 (5 bases). Germline CDR1 KGHSH, CDR2 LQKENI. CDR3 length equals 14 residues. Trimming cost V 3 bases and J 3 bases, with 8 bases left between them. The CDR3 spells CASSPRGANEKLFF. The CDR3 DNA reads as TGTGCCAGCTCACCGAGAGGGGCTAATGAAAAACTGTTTTTT.

This clone appeared a few times. The chain combines TRBV7-9 with TRBJ1-2, with D perhaps matching TRBD1 (6 bases). In germline, CDR1 is SEHNR, CDR2 FQNEAQ (reference sequence). Trimming removed 5 bases from V and 6 bases from J, with 10 bases in between. The CDR3 covers 12 residues. For the CDR3, the DNA is TGTGCCAGCAGCGGAGGGGGAAATGGCTACACCTTC. Translation gives CASSGGGNGYTF.